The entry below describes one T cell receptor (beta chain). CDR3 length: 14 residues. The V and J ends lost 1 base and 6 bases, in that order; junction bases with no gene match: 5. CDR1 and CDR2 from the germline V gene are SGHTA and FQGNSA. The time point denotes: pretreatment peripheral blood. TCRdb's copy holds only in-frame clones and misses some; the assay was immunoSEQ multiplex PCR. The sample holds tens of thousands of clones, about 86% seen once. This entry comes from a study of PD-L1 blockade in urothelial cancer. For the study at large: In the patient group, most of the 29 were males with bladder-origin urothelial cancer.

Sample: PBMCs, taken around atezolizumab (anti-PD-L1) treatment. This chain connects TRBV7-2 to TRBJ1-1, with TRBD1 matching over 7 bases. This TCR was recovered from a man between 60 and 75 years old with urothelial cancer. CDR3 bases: TGTGCCAGCAGCTTAGACAGGGGAGTCTCTGAAGCTTTCTTT. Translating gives CASSLDRGVSEAFF.